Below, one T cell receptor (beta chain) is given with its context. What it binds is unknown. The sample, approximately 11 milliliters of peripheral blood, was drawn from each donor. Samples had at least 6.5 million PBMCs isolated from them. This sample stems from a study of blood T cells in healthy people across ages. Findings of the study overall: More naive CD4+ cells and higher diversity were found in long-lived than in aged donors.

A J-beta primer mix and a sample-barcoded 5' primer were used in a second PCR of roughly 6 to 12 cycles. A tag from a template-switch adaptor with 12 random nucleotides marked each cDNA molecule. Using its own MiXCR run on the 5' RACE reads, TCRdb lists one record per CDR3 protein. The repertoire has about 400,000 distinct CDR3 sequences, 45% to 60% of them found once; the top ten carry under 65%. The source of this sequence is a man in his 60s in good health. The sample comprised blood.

The CDR3: CATSRSPRDARSYEQYF. In DNA form, the CDR3 reads TGTGCCACCAGCAGATCCCCCCGGGACGCGCGTTCCTACGAGCAGTACTTC. The V gene is TRBV15, the J gene TRBJ2-7, with D perhaps assigned TRBD1 or TRBD2 (5 bases each). The CDR3 length is 17 residues. V was shortened by 2 bases and J by 1 base, with 18 bases between the two germline ends. Germline CDR1 is LNHNV and CDR2 is YYDKDF (reference sequence).